This T cell receptor beta chain was captured in a study of CD8 T cells in ankylosing spondylitis. Study observations and caveats: Disease-linked clones reportedly concentrated significantly in matched ankylosing spondylitis synovial fluid. Clones linked to disease, bearing a CD8+ phenotype, were relatively rare in peripheral blood.

In its sample, this clonotype was seen a few times. Its antigen is as yet unknown. Each CDR3 protein gets one entry after TCRdb re-called the 5' RACE reads with MiXCR. The table records some 63,000 distinct CDR3 sequences, about 6.2% of them present only once. The germline V and J ends were trimmed by 2 bases and 1 base, with 4 bases remaining between them. Germline CDR1 and CDR2: SGHDT and YYEEEE. CDR3 length: 12 residues. This clonotype originated in a male donor with ankylosing spondylitis. The chain couples TRBV5-6 to TRBJ2-7; D is undetermined. Sequenced input: synovial fluid, either unsorted or a sorted T cell fraction (not recorded which). The CDR3 DNA follows: TGTGCCAGCAGCTTTGAGTCCTACGAGCAGTACTTC. Amino acid sequence: CASSFESYEQYF.